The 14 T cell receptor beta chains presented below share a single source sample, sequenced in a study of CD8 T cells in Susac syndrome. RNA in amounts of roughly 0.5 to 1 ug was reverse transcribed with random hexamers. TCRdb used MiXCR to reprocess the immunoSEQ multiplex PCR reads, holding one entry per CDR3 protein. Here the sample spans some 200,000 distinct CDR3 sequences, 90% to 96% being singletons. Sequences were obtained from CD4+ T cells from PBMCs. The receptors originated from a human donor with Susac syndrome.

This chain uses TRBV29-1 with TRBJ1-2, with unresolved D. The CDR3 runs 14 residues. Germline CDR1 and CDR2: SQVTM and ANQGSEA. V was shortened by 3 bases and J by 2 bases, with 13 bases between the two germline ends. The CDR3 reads CSVEVGIANYGYTF. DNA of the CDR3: TGCAGCGTTGAGGTTGGGATTGCGAACTATGGCTACACCTTC.

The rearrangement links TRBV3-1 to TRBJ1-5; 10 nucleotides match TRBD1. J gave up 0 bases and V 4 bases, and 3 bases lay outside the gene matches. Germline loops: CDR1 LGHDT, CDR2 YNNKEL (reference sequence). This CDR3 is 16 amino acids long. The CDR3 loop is CASSPGTGDSNQPQHF. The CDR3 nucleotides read TGTGCCAGCAGCCCCGGGACAGGGGATAGCAATCAGCCCCAGCATTTT.

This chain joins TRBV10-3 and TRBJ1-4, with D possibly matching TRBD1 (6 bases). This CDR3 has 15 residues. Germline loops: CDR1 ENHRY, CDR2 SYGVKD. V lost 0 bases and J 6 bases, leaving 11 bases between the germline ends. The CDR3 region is CAISESSGVHEKLFF. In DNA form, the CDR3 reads TGTGCCATCAGTGAGTCGTCAGGGGTACATGAAAAACTGTTTTTT.

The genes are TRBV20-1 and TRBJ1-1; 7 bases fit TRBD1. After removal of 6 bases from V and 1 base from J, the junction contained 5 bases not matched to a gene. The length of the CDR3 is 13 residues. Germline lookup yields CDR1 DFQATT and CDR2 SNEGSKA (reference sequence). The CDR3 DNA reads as TGCAGTGCAGCCCGGGACAGGAACACTGAAGCTTTCTTT. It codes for CSAARDRNTEAFF.

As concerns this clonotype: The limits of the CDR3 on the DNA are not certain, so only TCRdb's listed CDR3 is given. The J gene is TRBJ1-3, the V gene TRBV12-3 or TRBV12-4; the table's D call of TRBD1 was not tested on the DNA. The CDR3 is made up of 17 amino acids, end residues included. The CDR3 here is CASSSSDRGRSGNTIYF.

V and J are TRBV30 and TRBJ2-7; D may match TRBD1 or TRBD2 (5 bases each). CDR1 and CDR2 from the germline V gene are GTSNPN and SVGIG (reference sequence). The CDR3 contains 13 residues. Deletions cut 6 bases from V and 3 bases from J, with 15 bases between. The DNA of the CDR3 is TGTGCCTGCAAGCGAGGGACCCACTACGAGCAGTACTTC. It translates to CACKRGTHYEQYF.

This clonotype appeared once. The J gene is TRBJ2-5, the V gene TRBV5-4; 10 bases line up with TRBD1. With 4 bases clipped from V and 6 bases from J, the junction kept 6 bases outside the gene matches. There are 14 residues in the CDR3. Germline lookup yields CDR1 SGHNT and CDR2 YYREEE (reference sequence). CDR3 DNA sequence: TGTGCCAGCAGCCCGGGACAGGGGAGACAGACCCAGTACTTC. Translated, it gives CASSPGQGRQTQYF.

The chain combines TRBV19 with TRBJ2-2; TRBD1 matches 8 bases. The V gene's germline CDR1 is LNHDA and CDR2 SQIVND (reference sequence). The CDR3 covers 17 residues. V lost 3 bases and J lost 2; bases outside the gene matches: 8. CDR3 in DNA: TGTGCCAGTAGTATCTTCTCGACAGGGGTCAACACCGGGGAGCTGTTTTTT. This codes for CASSIFSTGVNTGELFF.

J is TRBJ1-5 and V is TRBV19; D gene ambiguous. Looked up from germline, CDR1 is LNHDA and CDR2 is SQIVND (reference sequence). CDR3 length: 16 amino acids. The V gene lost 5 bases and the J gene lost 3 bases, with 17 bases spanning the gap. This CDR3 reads CASSPYAPGPNQPQHF. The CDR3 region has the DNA TGTGCCAGTAGTCCGTATGCTCCGGGCCCCAATCAGCCCCAGCATTTT.

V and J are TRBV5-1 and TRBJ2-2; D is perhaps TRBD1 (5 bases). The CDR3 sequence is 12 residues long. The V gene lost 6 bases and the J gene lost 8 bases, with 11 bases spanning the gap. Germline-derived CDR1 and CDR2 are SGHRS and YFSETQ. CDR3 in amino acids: CASIGEEGELFF. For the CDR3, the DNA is TGCGCCAGCATAGGGGAAGAAGGGGAGCTGTTTTTT.

The CDR3 here is CASSPGGGGHQETQYF. Written as DNA, the CDR3 is TGTGCCAGCAGCCCAGGTGGCGGGGGGCACCAAGAGACCCAGTACTTC. This rearrangement joins TRBV9 to TRBJ2-5, with 8 positions matching TRBD2. The germline V gene encodes CDR1 SGDLS and CDR2 YYNGEE. The CDR3 sequence is 16 residues long. V lost 4 bases to trimming and J lost 0 bases; unmatched junction nucleotides: 8.

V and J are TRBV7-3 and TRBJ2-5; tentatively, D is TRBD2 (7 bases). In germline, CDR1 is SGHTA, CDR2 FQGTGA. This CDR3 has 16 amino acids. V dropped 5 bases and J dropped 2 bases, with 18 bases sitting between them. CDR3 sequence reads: CASSARGGPGQETQYF. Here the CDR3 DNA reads TGTGCCAGCAGCGCAAGGGGGGGCCCAGGACAAGAGACCCAGTACTTC.

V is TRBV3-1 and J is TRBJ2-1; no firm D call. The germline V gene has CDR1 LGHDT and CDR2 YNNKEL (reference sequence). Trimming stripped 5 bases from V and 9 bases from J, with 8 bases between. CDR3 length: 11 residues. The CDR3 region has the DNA TGTGCCAGCAGCGCAATTAGTGAGCAGTTCTTC. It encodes CASSAISEQFF.

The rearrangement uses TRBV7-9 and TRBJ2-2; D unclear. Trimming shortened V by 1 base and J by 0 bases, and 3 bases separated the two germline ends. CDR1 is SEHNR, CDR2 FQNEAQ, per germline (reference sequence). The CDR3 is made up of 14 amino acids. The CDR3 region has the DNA TGTGCCAGCAGCTTAGAACCGAACACCGGGGAGCTGTTTTTT. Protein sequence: CASSLEPNTGELFF.